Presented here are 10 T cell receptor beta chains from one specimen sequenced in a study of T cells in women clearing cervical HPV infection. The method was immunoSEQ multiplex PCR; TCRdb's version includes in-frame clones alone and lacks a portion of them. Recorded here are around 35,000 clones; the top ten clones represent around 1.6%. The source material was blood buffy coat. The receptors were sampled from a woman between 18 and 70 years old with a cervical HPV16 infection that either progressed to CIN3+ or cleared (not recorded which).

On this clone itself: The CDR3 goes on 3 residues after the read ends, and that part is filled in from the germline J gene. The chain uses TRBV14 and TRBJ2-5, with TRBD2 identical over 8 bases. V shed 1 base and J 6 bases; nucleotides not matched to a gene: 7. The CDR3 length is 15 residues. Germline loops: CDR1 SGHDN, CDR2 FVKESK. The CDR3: CASSQGGLALQTQYF. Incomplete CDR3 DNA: TGTGCCAGCAGCCAAGGTGGACTAGCTTTGCAGACC. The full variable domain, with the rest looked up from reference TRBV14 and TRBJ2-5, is EAGVTQFPSHSVIEKGQTVTLRCDPISGHDNLYWYRRVMGKEIKFLLHFVKESKQDESGMPNNRFLAERTGGTYSTLKVQPAELEDSGVYFCASSQGGLALQTQYFGPGTRLLVL.

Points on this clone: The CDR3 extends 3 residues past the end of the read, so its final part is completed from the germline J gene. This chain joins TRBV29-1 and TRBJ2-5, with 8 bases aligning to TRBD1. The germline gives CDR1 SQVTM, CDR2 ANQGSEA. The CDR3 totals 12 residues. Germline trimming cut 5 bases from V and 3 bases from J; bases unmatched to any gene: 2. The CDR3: CSVLTGEETQYF. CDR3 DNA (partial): TGCAGCGTTCTGACAGGGGAAGAGACC.

The covered CDR3 bases are TGTGCCAGCAGCTTCGCGACAGGGGGACGATCACCC. It encodes CASSFATGGRSP. The CDR3, in full, reads CASSFATGGRSPLHF. The chain links TRBV13 to TRBJ1-6; 9 bases agree with TRBD1. The CDR3 end is not reached by the read, which stops 3 residues before it; the germline J gene fills it in. The CDR3 runs to 15 residues. The V and J ends lost 3 bases and 10 bases, in that order; junction bases with no gene match: 7. Germline V gives CDR1 PRHDT, CDR2 FYEKMQ (reference sequence).

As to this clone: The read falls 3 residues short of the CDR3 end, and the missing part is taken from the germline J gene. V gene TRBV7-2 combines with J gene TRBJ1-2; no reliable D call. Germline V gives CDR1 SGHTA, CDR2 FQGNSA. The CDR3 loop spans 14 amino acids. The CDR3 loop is CASSLGLAGNDYTF. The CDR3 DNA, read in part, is TGTGCCAGCAGCTTAGGACTAGCGGGGAACGAC. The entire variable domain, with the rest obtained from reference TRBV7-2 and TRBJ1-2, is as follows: GAGVSQSPSNKVTEKGKDVELRCDPISGHTALYWYRQSLGQGLEFLIYFQGNSAPDKSGLPSDRFSAERTGGSVSTLTIQRTQQEDSAVYLCASSLGLAGNDYTFGSGTRLTVV.

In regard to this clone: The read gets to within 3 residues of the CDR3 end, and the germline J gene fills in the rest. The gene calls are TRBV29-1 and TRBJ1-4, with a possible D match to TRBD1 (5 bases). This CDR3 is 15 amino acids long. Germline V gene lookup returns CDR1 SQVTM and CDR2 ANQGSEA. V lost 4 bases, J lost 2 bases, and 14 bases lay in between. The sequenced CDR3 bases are TGCAGCGTTGGTAGGGGAGCTTCCACTAATGAAAAA. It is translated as CSVGRGASTNEK. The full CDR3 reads CSVGRGASTNEKLFF.

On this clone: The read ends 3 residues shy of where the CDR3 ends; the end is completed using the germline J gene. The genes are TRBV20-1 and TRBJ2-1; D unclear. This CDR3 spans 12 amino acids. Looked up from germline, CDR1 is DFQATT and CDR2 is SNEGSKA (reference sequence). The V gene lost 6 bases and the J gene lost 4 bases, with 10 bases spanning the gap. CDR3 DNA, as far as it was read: TGCAGTGCCTCAGGAGATTACAATGAG. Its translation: CSASGDYNE. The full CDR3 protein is CSASGDYNEQFF.

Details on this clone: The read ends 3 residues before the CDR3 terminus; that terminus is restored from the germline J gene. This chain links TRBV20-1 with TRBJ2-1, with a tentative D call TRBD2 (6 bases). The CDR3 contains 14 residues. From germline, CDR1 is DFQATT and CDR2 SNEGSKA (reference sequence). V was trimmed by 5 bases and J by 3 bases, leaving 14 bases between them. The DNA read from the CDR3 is TGCAGTGCTGGGGCGGGGTTGAGCTACAATGAG. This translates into CSAGAGLSYNE. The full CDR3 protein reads CSAGAGLSYNEQFF.

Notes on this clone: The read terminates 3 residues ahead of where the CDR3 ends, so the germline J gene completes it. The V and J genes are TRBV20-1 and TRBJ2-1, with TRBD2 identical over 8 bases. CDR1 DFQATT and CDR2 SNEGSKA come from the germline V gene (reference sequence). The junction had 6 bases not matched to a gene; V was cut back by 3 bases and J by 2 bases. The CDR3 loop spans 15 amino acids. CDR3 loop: CSASQGLGPYNEQFF. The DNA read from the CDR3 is TGCAGTGCTAGTCAGGGACTAGGCCCCTACAATGAG.

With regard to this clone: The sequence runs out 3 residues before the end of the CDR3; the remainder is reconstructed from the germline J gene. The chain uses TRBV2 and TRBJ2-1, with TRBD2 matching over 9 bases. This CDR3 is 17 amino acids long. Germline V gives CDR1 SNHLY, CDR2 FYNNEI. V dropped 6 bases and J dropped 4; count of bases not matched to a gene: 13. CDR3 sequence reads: CASRGSGGLAVYNEQFF. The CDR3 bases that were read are TGTGCCAGCAGGGGATCGGGGGGACTAGCAGTATACAATGAG. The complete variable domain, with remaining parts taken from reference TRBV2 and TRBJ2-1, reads EPEVTQTPSHQVTQMGQEVILRCVPISNHLYFYWYRQILGQKVEFLVSFYNNEISEKSEIFDDQFSVERPDGSNFTLKIRSTKLEDSAMYFCASRGSGGLAVYNEQFFGPGTRLTVL.

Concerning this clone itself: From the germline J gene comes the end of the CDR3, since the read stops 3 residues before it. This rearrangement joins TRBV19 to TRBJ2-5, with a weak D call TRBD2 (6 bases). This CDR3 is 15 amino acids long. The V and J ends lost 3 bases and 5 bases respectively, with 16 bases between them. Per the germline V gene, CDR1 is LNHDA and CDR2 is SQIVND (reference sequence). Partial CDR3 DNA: TGTGCCAGTAGTATCCCGGGAGCAGGGCCGGAGACC. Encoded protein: CASSIPGAGPET. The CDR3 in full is CASSIPGAGPETQYF.